The T cell receptor (beta chain) under discussion was sequenced for a study of CD8+ T cells in alopecia areata. cDNA serving as the sequencing template came from extracted, reverse transcribed RNA. Libraries were prepared by immunoSEQ multiplex PCR; TCRdb keeps only in-frame clonotypes and omits some of them. Of 110,000 or so clones listed, approximately 51% are singletons. Treatment of the sample: oral pan-JAK inhibitor, 5-10 mg twice daily. With respect to this clone: The antigen remains undetermined.

This CDR3 spans 13 amino acids. CDR1 and CDR2 from the germline V gene are MNHEY and SVGAGI. The V gene lost 6 bases and the J gene lost 6 bases, with 14 bases spanning the gap. Study-level points and caveats: Scalp data also include sequences from resident alphabeta T cells of normal skin. Persistence in scalp and blood during tofacitinib was observed for many expanded lesional clones. Tofacitinib significantly brought down scalp clonality and expanded CD8+ clones among top 100.

The sequence derives from a human donor with alopecia areata. Here the sequenced sample was CD4+ T cells sorted from blood, taken at week 24, from a patient treated with tofacitinib. The chain recombines TRBV6-5 with TRBJ2-5, with D perhaps being TRBD1 or TRBD2 (6 bases each). The CDR3 bases are TGTGCCAGCAGGCAGGAGGGGGTAAAGACCCAGTACTTC. Amino acids: CASRQEGVKTQYF.